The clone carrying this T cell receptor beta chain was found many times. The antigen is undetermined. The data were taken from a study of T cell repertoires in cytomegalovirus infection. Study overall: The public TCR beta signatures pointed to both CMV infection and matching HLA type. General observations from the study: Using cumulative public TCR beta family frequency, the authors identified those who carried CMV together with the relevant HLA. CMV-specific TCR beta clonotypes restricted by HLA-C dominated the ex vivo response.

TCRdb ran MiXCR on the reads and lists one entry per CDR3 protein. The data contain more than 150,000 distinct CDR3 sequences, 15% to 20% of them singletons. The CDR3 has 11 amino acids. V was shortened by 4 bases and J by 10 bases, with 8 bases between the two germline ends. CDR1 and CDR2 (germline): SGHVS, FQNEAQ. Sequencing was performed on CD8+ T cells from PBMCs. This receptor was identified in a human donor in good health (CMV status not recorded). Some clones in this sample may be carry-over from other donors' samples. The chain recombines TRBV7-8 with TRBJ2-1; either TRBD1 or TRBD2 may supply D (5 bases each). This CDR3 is CASSSGTEQFF. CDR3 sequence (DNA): TGTGCCAGCAGCTCAGGGACGGAGCAGTTCTTC.